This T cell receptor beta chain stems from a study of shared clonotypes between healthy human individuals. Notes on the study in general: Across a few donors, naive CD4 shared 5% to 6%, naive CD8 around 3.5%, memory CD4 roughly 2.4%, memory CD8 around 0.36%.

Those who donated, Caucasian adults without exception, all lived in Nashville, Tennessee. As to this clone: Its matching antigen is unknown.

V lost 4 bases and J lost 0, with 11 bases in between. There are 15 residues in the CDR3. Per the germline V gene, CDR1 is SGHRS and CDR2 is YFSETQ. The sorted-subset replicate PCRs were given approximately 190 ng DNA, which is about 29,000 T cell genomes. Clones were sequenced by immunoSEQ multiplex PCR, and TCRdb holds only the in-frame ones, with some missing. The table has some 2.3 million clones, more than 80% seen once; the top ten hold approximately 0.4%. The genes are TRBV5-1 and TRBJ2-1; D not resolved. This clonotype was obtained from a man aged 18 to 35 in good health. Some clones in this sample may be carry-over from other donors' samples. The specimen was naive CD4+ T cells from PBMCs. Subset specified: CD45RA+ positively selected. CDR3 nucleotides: TGCGCCAGCAGCAGGGTAGCCAGCTCCTACAATGAGCAGTTCTTC. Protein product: CASSRVASSYNEQFF.